These T cell receptor beta chains were read from a single sample in a study of T cell changes during pregnancy in multiple sclerosis. Sequenced by immunoSEQ multiplex PCR; TCRdb stores in-frame clones only, minus some. The data contain approximately 100,000 clones, 90% to 95% of them singletons. Here the sequenced sample was peripheral blood, taken before pregnancy. The receptors here all came from a female donor with multiple sclerosis, enrolled in a pregnancy study. Each CDR3 is given without its conserved first and last residue. A D gene is named only where the DNA matches it firmly.

d_call,v_call,cdr3_aa
TRBD2,TRBV29-1,SILAENTGELF
-,TRBV5-1,ASRSQTVPTSNEQY
-,TRBV19,ATTKQIFMNTEAF
TRBD2,TRBV7-9,ASSSKRTSGYNEQF
-,TRBV18,ASSPYVRAGPASEQY
TRBD2,TRBV30,AWSGGGGRETQY
TRBD2,TRBV9,ASSVSGTSWAQY
-,TRBV29-1,SVEGGSAGMNEQY
-,TRBV19,ASSMGIGGGSNQPQH
-,TRBV28,ASSLWGGRGNTIY
TRBD1,TRBV7-8,ASSRGDRLKIAEAF
TRBD2,TRBV2,ASIGTSGNGEQF
-,TRBV10-3,AISGQGSTEAF
-,TRBV2,ASSEVGGQETQY
-,TRBV6-1,ASSQYEQY
TRBD2,TRBV28,ASSLSGLAGGPDEQF
-,TRBV13,ATGEIGYEQY
TRBD2,TRBV4-3,ASSQVGSGKNEQF
TRBD1,TRBV13,ASSPGTGFEKLF
-,TRBV9,ASSVGTFEQF
TRBD2,TRBV7-3,ASSLLAGAGEQY
TRBD2,TRBV10-2,ASSDVGSGRKTQY
TRBD2,TRBV7-8,ASSPSGGGLGKNIQY
-,TRBV4-1,ASSRRLDDTDTQY
-,TRBV5-1,ASSLSGLSGYGYT
-,TRBV30,AWSPAAVPQETQY
TRBD1,TRBV15,ATSPGTGVRETQY
-,TRBV19,ASSSFVGGGYEQY